This TCR beta chain was retrieved from a study of T cell repertoires in cytomegalovirus infection. For the study at large: HLA-C-restricted CMV epitopes, recently identified, and well-studied HLA-B-restricted ones were used by the study. Public TCR beta signature analysis indicated the presence of both CMV infection and matching HLA type.

TCRdb used MiXCR to reprocess the reads, holding one entry per CDR3 protein. The data hold around 430,000 distinct CDR3 sequences, with about 42% observed a single time. Study outcomes and limitations: What dominated the ex vivo response were HLA-C-restricted CMV-specific TCR beta clonotypes. Based on cumulative public TCR beta family frequency, carriers of CMV plus the relevant HLA were identified.

In this sample, this clonotype turned up once. The antigen remains undetermined. This CDR3 has 16 amino acids. J gave up 0 bases and V 5 bases, and 6 bases lay outside the gene matches. The origin of this receptor is a human donor in good health (CMV status not recorded). Some clones in this sample may be carry-over from other donors' samples. This chain joins TRBV12-3 or TRBV12-4 and TRBJ1-3, with TRBD1 matching 8 bases. The source was cultured PBMCs, collected from culture after CMV antigen stimulation. CDR3 sequence reads: CASSSGQGRSGNTIYF. For the CDR3, the DNA is TGTGCCAGCAGTAGCGGACAGGGACGCTCTGGAAACACCATATATTTT.